This T cell receptor (beta chain) was identified during a study of PD-1 blockade in classical Hodgkin lymphoma. Germline V gene lookup returns CDR1 SGHKS and CDR2 YYEKEE (reference sequence). The CDR3 sequence is 13 residues long. V lost 4 bases to trimming and J lost 3 bases, with 11 bases between them. Profiled with immunoSEQ multiplex PCR; TCRdb holds only in-frame clones, not every one. The sample consists of tens of thousands of clones, roughly nine tenths of them appearing once. Autologous stem cell transplantation was followed by relapse in every patient, and brentuximab vedotin exposure varied.

The chain couples TRBV5-5 to TRBJ2-7; D not certain. The TCR was taken from a human donor with classical Hodgkin lymphoma. Sample: peripheral blood mononuclear cells (PBMCs), taken at baseline. The CDR3 nucleotides are TGTGCCAGCAGCGGTGCTTGGGGCTACGAGCAGTACTTC. Translation: CASSGAWGYEQYF. Based on the CDR3 plus reference TRBV5-5 and TRBJ2-7, the full variable domain is DAGVTQSPTHLIKTRGQQVTLRCSPISGHKSVSWYQQVLGQGPQFIFQYYEKEERGRGNFPDRFSARQFPNYSSELNVNALLLGDSALYLCASSGAWGYEQYFGPGTRLTVT.